The present entry profiles one T cell receptor beta chain with its context. What it recognizes is unknown. These data belong to a study of spatial heterogeneity in lung cancer. Study information: Sequences of the beta chain were consistently detected in greater numbers than alpha-chain sequences.

This CDR3 region has 14 residues. V trimming: 10 bases; J trimming: 3 bases; junction bases outside the gene matches: 10. The germline gives CDR1 SNHLY, CDR2 FYNNEI. Study results and caveats: Blood showed ubiquitous tumor TCRs more often at resection than at routine follow-up.

A single record per CDR3 protein comes from TCRdb applying MiXCR to the 5' RACE reads. The table records under 100,000 distinct CDR3 sequences, approximately 8.9% of them present only once. Time point specified: sample taken at primary tumor resection. Without sorting, whole RNA was sequenced from tumor, nontumor lung or frozen PBMC. The 60 to 90 donors had untreated early-stage non-small cell lung cancer. Material: PBMCs, obtained at surgery. V and J are TRBV2 and TRBJ2-7, with 9 bases that match TRBD2. The sequence came from a male donor with early-stage non-small cell lung cancer. CDR3 bases: TGTGCCACCCAGAGGGGGACTAGCAGCTACGAGCAGTACTTC. Translating it yields CATQRGTSSYEQYF.